The 25 T cell receptor beta chains in this list originate from one sample, sequenced in a study of cytomegalovirus exposure and HLA in healthy donors. The PCR ran on 60 Vbeta and 13 Jbeta primers. Sequencing used immunoSEQ multiplex PCR; TCRdb keeps in-frame clones, though not all of them. The data hold approximately 160,000 clones, with approximately 80% observed a single time. Input material: PBMCs. The receptors derive from a man aged 18-30 years in good health and CMV-seronegative.

This chain connects TRBV27 to TRBJ2-5, with 9 bases fitting TRBD1. This CDR3 has 16 amino acids. The J segment lost 5 bases and the V segment lost 7 bases, leaving 14 bases of the junction unmatched. Germline assignment: CDR1 MNHEY and CDR2 SMNVEV (reference sequence). This CDR3 is CASKSWTGEARETQYF. DNA for the CDR3: TGTGCCAGCAAAAGTTGGACAGGGGAGGCAAGGGAGACCCAGTACTTC.

The chain combines TRBV10-1 with TRBJ2-5, with D unclear. Trimming removed 2 bases at V and 5 bases at J, with 9 bases between. Germline CDR1 and CDR2: WNHNN and SYGVQD (reference sequence). The CDR3 totals 13 residues. The CDR3 DNA sequence: TGCGCCAGCAGTGAGCAGCCCAGGGAGACCCAGTACTTC. Protein: CASSEQPRETQYF.

CDR3 amino acids: CATSTPKAGFGTQYF. The CDR3 nucleotides read TGTGCCACCAGCACCCCTAAGGCGGGTTTTGGTACGCAGTATTTT. The rearrangement uses TRBV15 and TRBJ2-3; possibly TRBD2 for D (5 bases). V dropped 4 bases and J dropped 8 bases, with 19 bases sitting between them. Germline V gene lookup returns CDR1 LNHNV and CDR2 YYDKDF (reference sequence). CDR3 length: 15 residues.

The rearrangement joins TRBV7-8 to TRBJ2-3; 15 nucleotides align to TRBD2. The CDR3 sequence is 18 residues long. Unmatched junction bases numbered 7, after V lost 2 bases and J lost 4 bases. The germline gives CDR1 SGHVS, CDR2 FQNEAQ. The CDR3 is CASSLSRTSGRGPDTQYF. CDR3 DNA: TGTGCCAGCAGCTTATCCCGGACTAGCGGGAGGGGGCCAGATACGCAGTATTTT.

This clone appeared a single time. Within the sample, other DNA sequences also encode this same CDR3. The DNA for the CDR3 is TGTGCCAGCGAGCCAAGAAGCTCTGGGGCCAACGTCCTGACTTTC. Encoded protein: CASEPRSSGANVLTF. The chain joins TRBV2 to TRBJ2-6; no clear D gene. This CDR3 spans 15 amino acids. Germline V lookup: CDR1 SNHLY, CDR2 FYNNEI. Trimming removed 8 bases at V and 0 bases at J, with 11 bases between.

V gene TRBV13 combines with J gene TRBJ2-7; 9 nucleotides line up with TRBD2. After removal of 5 bases from V and 2 bases from J, the junction contained 7 bases not matched to a gene. CDR1 PRHDT and CDR2 FYEKMQ come from the germline V gene (reference sequence). The CDR3 contains 15 residues. This CDR3 is CASSLRVAGAYEQYF. The CDR3 coding sequence is TGTGCCAGCAGCCTCCGGGTAGCGGGAGCCTACGAGCAGTACTTC.

The gene calls are TRBV10-2 and TRBJ2-7, with 12 bases matching TRBD1. Losses at the gene ends were 2 bases for V and 4 bases for J; bases not matched to a gene: 3. The germline CDR1 and CDR2 sequences are WSHSY and SAAADI. The CDR3 loop spans 15 amino acids. CDR3 region: CASSEGTGGWYEQYF. The CDR3 DNA reads TGCGCCAGCAGTGAGGGGACAGGGGGCTGGTACGAGCAGTACTTC.

CDR3 sequence: CASSPSRATRTTEAFF. The CDR3 bases are TGTGCCAGCAGCCCCAGCAGGGCTACTCGAACCACTGAAGCTTTCTTT. The J gene is TRBJ1-1, the V gene TRBV4-2, with TRBD1 as a possible D gene (5 bases). Trimming cost V 4 bases and J 4 bases, with 19 bases left between them. The CDR3 sequence is 16 residues long. CDR1 is LGHNA and CDR2 is YNFKEQ in the germline V gene.

V usage is TRBV7-9 and J usage is TRBJ2-5; 7 nucleotides agree with TRBD2. Trimming cost V 6 bases and J 4 bases; bases outside gene matches: 17. CDR1 and CDR2 from the germline V gene are SEHNR and FQNEAQ (reference sequence). The CDR3 runs 17 residues. The CDR3 reads CASSRPPLTRTRETQYF. CDR3 nucleotide sequence: TGTGCCAGCAGTCGTCCCCCTCTGACCCGGACTAGAGAGACCCAGTACTTC.

CDR3 loop: CASRQEVLSYEQYF. The CDR3 nucleotides are TGTGCCAGCCGCCAGGAGGTACTCTCCTACGAGCAGTACTTC. The gene calls are TRBV2 and TRBJ2-7, with D perhaps TRBD2 (5 bases). The CDR3 loop spans 14 amino acids. Germline CDR1 is SNHLY and CDR2 is FYNNEI. Trimming removed 8 bases from V and 0 bases from J, with 14 bases in between.

The genes are TRBV5-1 and TRBJ1-1, with D possibly matching TRBD1 (6 bases). V was shortened by 2 bases and J by 0 bases, with 8 bases between the two germline ends. Germline lookup yields CDR1 SGHRS and CDR2 YFSETQ. This CDR3 has 14 amino acids. For the CDR3, the DNA is TGCGCCAGCAGCTTAGACAGGATGAACACTGAAGCTTTCTTT. Translated, it gives CASSLDRMNTEAFF.

This clone came up a few times. V is TRBV4-1 and J is TRBJ1-6, with D perhaps matching TRBD1 (6 bases). V lost 2 bases and J lost 8, with 10 bases in between. Germline V CDR1 and CDR2: MGHRA, YSYEKL. CDR3 length: 14 residues. This CDR3 reads CASSQRTEDSPLHF. The CDR3 DNA reads TGCGCCAGCAGCCAAAGGACAGAGGATTCACCCCTCCACTTT.

V is TRBV9 and J is TRBJ2-5, with 11 positions matching TRBD2. There are 16 residues in the CDR3. Germline loops: CDR1 SGDLS, CDR2 YYNGEE. V lost 0 bases to trimming and J lost 2 bases; unmatched junction nucleotides: 3. CDR3: CASSVGGTSGQETQYF. In nucleotides, the CDR3 is TGTGCCAGCAGCGTAGGCGGGACTAGCGGACAAGAGACCCAGTACTTC.

Many counts were recorded for this clone. This chain uses TRBV30 with TRBJ2-1; no definite D call. The CDR3 loop spans 11 amino acids. Trimming cost V 7 bases and J 4 bases, with 8 bases left between them. In germline, CDR1 is GTSNPN, CDR2 SVGIG (reference sequence). CDR3 DNA sequence: TGTGCCTACCGGTCTTACAATGAGCAGTTCTTC. Amino acid sequence: CAYRSYNEQFF.

The gene calls are TRBV2 and TRBJ1-1; TRBD1 matches 8 bases. Per the germline V gene, CDR1 is SNHLY and CDR2 is FYNNEI. V gave up 6 bases and J gave up 2 bases; unmatched junction bases: 11. This CDR3 comprises 16 residues. CDR3 sequence: CASRAPGGWGNTEAFF. The CDR3 DNA sequence: TGTGCCAGCAGAGCACCAGGGGGCTGGGGAAACACTGAAGCTTTCTTT. Full variable domain (remainder filled in from reference TRBV2 and TRBJ1-1): EPEVTQTPSHQVTQMGQEVILRCVPISNHLYFYWYRQILGQKVEFLVSFYNNEISEKSEIFDDQFSVERPDGSNFTLKIRSTKLEDSAMYFCASRAPGGWGNTEAFFGQGTRLTVV.

The chain recombines TRBV7-2 with TRBJ1-2; TRBD1 might be the D (6 bases). Trimming removed 3 bases from V and 4 bases from J, with 12 bases in between. Germline V gives CDR1 SGHTA, CDR2 FQGNSA. This CDR3 comprises 14 residues. The CDR3 is CASSLGQGLYGYTF. The CDR3 coding sequence is TGTGCCAGCAGCTTGGGCCAGGGGCTCTATGGCTACACCTTC.

V gene TRBV7-9 combines with J gene TRBJ2-3; 12 bases map to TRBD2. From germline, CDR1 is SEHNR and CDR2 FQNEAQ (reference sequence). J lost 2 bases, V lost 5 bases, and 5 bases had no gene match. The CDR3 extends over 16 amino acids. The CDR3 loop is CASSEGLAGITDTQYF. In nucleotides, the CDR3 is TGTGCCAGCAGCGAAGGACTAGCGGGAATCACAGATACGCAGTATTTT. Complete variable domain (other parts from reference TRBV7-9 and TRBJ2-3): DTGVSQNPRHKITKRGQNVTFRCDPISEHNRLYWYRQTLGQGPEFLTYFQNEAQLEKSRLLSDRFSAERPKGSFSTLEIQRTEQGDSAMYLCASSEGLAGITDTQYFGPGTRLTVL.

The chain links TRBV9 to TRBJ2-1, with TRBD2 matching over 9 bases. Germline V gene data show CDR1 as SGDLS and CDR2 as YYNGEE. The CDR3 extends over 13 amino acids. J lost 8 bases, V lost 5 bases, and 5 bases had no gene match. The CDR3 region has the DNA TGTGCCAGCAGGTATAGCGGGAGCTATGAGCAGTTCTTC. This translates into CASRYSGSYEQFF.

This sequence joins TRBV5-4 and TRBJ2-3, with TRBD2 matching over 9 bases. Per germline, CDR1 SGHNT and CDR2 YYREEE (reference sequence). Trimming took 3 bases from V and 0 from J; bases not matched to a gene: 5. This CDR3 is built from 16 residues. The CDR3 protein is CASSSPSGESTDTQYF. CDR3 DNA: TGTGCCAGCAGCTCCCCTAGCGGGGAAAGCACAGATACGCAGTATTTT.

The chain is built from TRBV10-2 and TRBJ2-7, with D perhaps TRBD1 (6 bases). V shed 8 bases and J shed 9 bases, with 17 bases lying between them. The CDR3 covers 12 residues. The germline gives CDR1 WSHSY, CDR2 SAAADI. CDR3 bases: TGCGCCAGCTCAACAGGGCTCTTGGGGCAGTACTTC. The encoded protein is CASSTGLLGQYF.

This sequence joins TRBV7-2 and TRBJ1-5; D is perhaps TRBD1 (5 bases). The CDR3 runs 11 residues. The germline V and J ends were trimmed by 2 bases and 9 bases, with 5 bases remaining between them. The V gene's germline CDR1 is SGHTA and CDR2 FQGNSA. DNA for the CDR3: TGTGCCAGCAGCTTAAGGGGGCCCCAGCATTTT. Translation: CASSLRGPQHF.

The chain carries TRBV29-1 and TRBJ1-4; D not certain. Trimming cost V 4 bases and J 6 bases, with 12 bases left between them. Germline V gene sequence: CDR1 SQVTM, CDR2 ANQGSEA. The CDR3 loop spans 13 amino acids. CDR3 bases: TGCAGCGTTGCGACCGGGTATCATGAAAAACTGTTTTTT. It translates to CSVATGYHEKLFF.

This clone has a single count. The rearrangement uses TRBV10-3 and TRBJ1-6, with 9 bases lining up with TRBD1. The CDR3 length is 14 residues. Germline-derived CDR1 and CDR2 are ENHRY and SYGVKD. V lost 6 bases, J lost 10 bases, and 7 bases stayed unmatched. CDR3 bases: TGTGCCATCAGGGGGGGACAGGGAGGCTCACCCCTCCACTTT. Its protein is CAIRGGQGGSPLHF.

The gene calls are TRBV28 and TRBJ1-5; tentative D call: TRBD1 (5 bases). Looked up from germline, CDR1 is MDHEN and CDR2 is SYDVKM. The CDR3 extends over 14 amino acids. Trimming pared 10 bases from V and 2 bases from J, leaving 15 bases between. This CDR3 is CATSGVGGNQPQHF. The CDR3 nucleotides are TGTGCCACCTCGGGAGTGGGGGGCAATCAGCCCCAGCATTTT.

This clone was detected only once. The J gene is TRBJ2-5, the V gene TRBV5-4; 15 bases map to TRBD2. J was trimmed by 6 bases and V by 0 bases; bases with no gene match: 6. Germline CDR1 is SGHNT and CDR2 is YYREEE (reference sequence). The length of the CDR3 is 17 residues. The CDR3 protein is CASSLAGTSGGTKTQYF. The CDR3, as DNA: TGTGCCAGCAGCTTGGCCGGGACTAGCGGGGGGACGAAGACCCAGTACTTC.